This T cell receptor beta chain was identified in a study of blood T cell repertoires in COVID-19 (dated by TCRdb to 2018 to 2021). At the level of the whole study: Samples from collaborators originated in the United States, Italy and Spain and spanned both the acute and convalescent phases of COVID-19. The prospective study material was composed of cDNA or gDNA derived from T cells, B-cell-depleted T cells, or PBMCs. Subjects who had been exposed to COVID-19, were actively infected with it, or had recovered from it provided the deeply sampled blood TCRbeta repertoires that made up the dataset. The repertoires were released in a freely available public database intended as a resource for research on the immune response to SARS-CoV-2. Samples came from the ongoing ImmuneRACE study (first 160 participants) plus 1,254 subjects from 6 global collaborators. A de-identified subject ID, COVID-19 status, age in years and sex were almost always included in the sample metadata. Where available, HLA class I and class II types were obtained from metadata supplied by the sample provider rather than from assay-based typing.

Study-wide findings and limitations: How much clinical and demographic metadata was included differed by source and by participant, and the metadata was provided uncurated.

In the case of this clone: This receptor's antigen is unknown. Base qualities were left out, and no much larger clone turns up one base away.

TCRbeta CDR3 regions were amplified from genomic DNA by means of the immunoSEQ Assay, a bias-controlled multiplex PCR. In the original analysis: Nucleated cell counts per sample were estimated from amplification of reference gene primers within the assay. To quantify the absolute abundance of each unique TCRbeta CDR3 rearrangement, sequence reads were collapsed and filtered. Productive Simpson clonality was computed per sample as the square root of Simpson's diversity index over productive rearrangements. Entries here come from immuneACCESS through TCRdb and include only in-frame sequences with V and J called. Some clones fail to appear in such tables; in the studies checked, an unresolved V gene covers under half of the shortfall, and the cause of the remainder is unknown. V, J and clone size are taken as reported in that table, and D and trimming were inferred from the DNA itself. Recorded for this sample are tens of thousands of clones; around 83% of them occurred a single time. Jointly, the top ten make up 5.5% to 8% of the sample.

The collaborating institutions used their own protocols to collect whole blood in K2EDTA tubes. For TCRbeta analysis, collaborator samples were shipped as frozen whole blood, as isolated PBMCs, or as DNA extracted from either sample type. Unmatched junction bases come to 14, with V trimmed by 7 bases and J by 4 bases. CDR1 MNHEY and CDR2 SMNVEV were looked up in the germline V gene (reference sequence). Spanning cysteine to phenylalanine, the CDR3 consists of 16 amino acids. Only the CDR3 DNA stays, 48 bases, in frame from base 1. The rearranged chain carries TRBV27 and TRBJ2-3; TRBD2 matches 7 bases in the middle. The material sequenced was peripheral blood. This receptor was obtained from a man aged 50 to 59 with active COVID-19. The nucleotide sequence is given as TGTGCCAGCACACTGGGATACGGGAGGATGCCAGATACGCAGTATTTT. It codes for CASTLGYGRMPDTQYF.